Listed below are T cell receptor beta chains from one sample, sequenced in a study of CD8 T cells in ankylosing spondylitis. MiXCR was run by TCRdb on the 5' RACE reads, yielding one entry per CDR3 protein. The sample holds roughly 120,000 distinct CDR3 sequences, roughly 6.6% seen once. Sequenced: blood, either unsorted or a sorted T cell fraction (not recorded which). The receptors stem from a male donor with ankylosing spondylitis or in good health (not recorded which). Both conserved end residues are part of each CDR3. The D gene is left open where the match is weak. Part of the rows lack a size; the others show once, few, many or a class for expanded clones.

j_call: TRBJ1-1
clone_size: many
v_call: TRBV3-1
d_call: -
cdr3_nt: TGTGCCAGCAGCCAAATACAGGGGAACACTGAAGCTTTCTTT
cdr3_aa: CASSQIQGNTEAFF

j_call: TRBJ2-7
clone_size: many
v_call: TRBV5-1
d_call: -
cdr3_nt: TGCGCCAGCAGCGGCCGGGACCACTCCTACGAGCAGTACTTC
cdr3_aa: CASSGRDHSYEQYF

j_call: TRBJ2-1
clone_size: many
v_call: TRBV28
d_call: -
cdr3_nt: TGTGCCAGCAGTTTTACCGGGGCGCAACATGAGCAGTTCTTC
cdr3_aa: CASSFTGAQHEQFF

j_call: TRBJ1-6
clone_size: many
v_call: TRBV30
d_call: -
cdr3_nt: TGTGCCTGGAGTCCTCCAAGAAATTCACCCCTCCACTTT
cdr3_aa: CAWSPPRNSPLHF

j_call: TRBJ2-4
clone_size: many
v_call: TRBV20-1
d_call: -
cdr3_nt: TGCAGTGCTAGGGGAGTAGCCAAAAACATTCAGTACTTC
cdr3_aa: CSARGVAKNIQYF

j_call: TRBJ2-7
clone_size: many
v_call: TRBV20-1
d_call: TRBD2
cdr3_nt: TGCAGTGCTAGCGCTAGCGGGGGGGGATCCTACGAGCAGTACTTC
cdr3_aa: CSASASGGGSYEQYF

j_call: TRBJ2-7
clone_size: many
v_call: TRBV20-1
d_call: -
cdr3_nt: TGCAGTGCCACGGGCGGAGACTACACCTACGAGCAGTACTTC
cdr3_aa: CSATGGDYTYEQYF

j_call: TRBJ2-5
clone_size: few
v_call: TRBV5-5
d_call: -
cdr3_nt: TGTGCCAGCAGTCCTACCTCCTTAAAAGAGACCCAGTACTTC
cdr3_aa: CASSPTSLKETQYF

j_call: TRBJ2-7
clone_size: -
v_call: TRBV5-1
d_call: TRBD1
cdr3_nt: TGCGCCAGCAGCCCGGACAGGGAAGGGTCCGAGCAGTACTTC
cdr3_aa: CASSPDREGSEQYF

j_call: TRBJ1-1
clone_size: many
v_call: TRBV5-1
d_call: -
cdr3_nt: TGCGCCAGCGAAGGAGGCAACACTGAAGCTTTCTTT
cdr3_aa: CASEGGNTEAFF

j_call: TRBJ2-7
clone_size: -
v_call: TRBV7-9
d_call: -
cdr3_nt: TGTGCCAGCAGCCCCCCCGCAGCCTCCTACGAGCAGTACTTC
cdr3_aa: CASSPPAASYEQYF

j_call: TRBJ2-5
clone_size: many
v_call: TRBV25-1
d_call: -
cdr3_nt: TGTGCCAGCAGTGGCAGGGCTGAGACCCAGTACTTC
cdr3_aa: CASSGRAETQYF

j_call: TRBJ2-1
clone_size: many
v_call: TRBV20-1
d_call: -
cdr3_nt: TGCAGTGCTAAAGGAACAACGCGGTACAATGAGCAGTTCTTC
cdr3_aa: CSAKGTTRYNEQFF

j_call: TRBJ1-6
clone_size: many
v_call: TRBV3-1
d_call: -
cdr3_nt: TGTGCCAGCAGCCAAAGCTGGGGGAGGGCCTCCTCCTATAATTCACCCCTCCACTTT
cdr3_aa: CASSQSWGRASSYNSPLHF

j_call: TRBJ1-1
clone_size: many
v_call: TRBV5-1
d_call: TRBD1
cdr3_nt: TGCGCCAGCAGCTCGGACAGGACTGAAGCTTTCTTT
cdr3_aa: CASSSDRTEAFF

j_call: TRBJ1-5
clone_size: many
v_call: TRBV19
d_call: TRBD1
cdr3_nt: TGCCGCTACAGGGGGTGCAATCAGCCCCAGCATTTT
cdr3_aa: CRYRGCNQPQHF

j_call: TRBJ2-7
clone_size: many
v_call: TRBV12-3/TRBV12-4
d_call: TRBD2
cdr3_nt: TGTGCCAGCAGGATTAGCGGGATGTACGAGCAGTACTTC
cdr3_aa: CASRISGMYEQYF

j_call: TRBJ1-2
clone_size: -
v_call: TRBV29-1
d_call: -
cdr3_nt: TGCAGCGTTGATAAGGTCCACTATGGCTACACCTTC
cdr3_aa: CSVDKVHYGYTF

j_call: TRBJ2-3
clone_size: many
v_call: TRBV12-3/TRBV12-4
d_call: TRBD1
cdr3_nt: TGTGCCAGCAGTACCCCAGGACAGGGGTGGCCCGATACGCAGTATTTT
cdr3_aa: CASSTPGQGWPDTQYF

j_call: TRBJ2-7
clone_size: -
v_call: TRBV10-3
d_call: TRBD1
cdr3_nt: TGTGCCATCAGACCGGGACAGGGGGACTACGAGCAGTACTTC
cdr3_aa: CAIRPGQGDYEQYF

j_call: TRBJ1-5
clone_size: many
v_call: TRBV2
d_call: -
cdr3_nt: TGTGCCAGCATAGGAGAGGGAGCCTATAGCAATCAGCCCCAGCATTTT
cdr3_aa: CASIGEGAYSNQPQHF

j_call: TRBJ2-1
clone_size: many
v_call: TRBV12-3/TRBV12-4
d_call: -
cdr3_nt: TGTGCCAGCAGTCTGAGACGCCGGACGGCCTACAATGAGCAGTTCTTC
cdr3_aa: CASSLRRRTAYNEQFF